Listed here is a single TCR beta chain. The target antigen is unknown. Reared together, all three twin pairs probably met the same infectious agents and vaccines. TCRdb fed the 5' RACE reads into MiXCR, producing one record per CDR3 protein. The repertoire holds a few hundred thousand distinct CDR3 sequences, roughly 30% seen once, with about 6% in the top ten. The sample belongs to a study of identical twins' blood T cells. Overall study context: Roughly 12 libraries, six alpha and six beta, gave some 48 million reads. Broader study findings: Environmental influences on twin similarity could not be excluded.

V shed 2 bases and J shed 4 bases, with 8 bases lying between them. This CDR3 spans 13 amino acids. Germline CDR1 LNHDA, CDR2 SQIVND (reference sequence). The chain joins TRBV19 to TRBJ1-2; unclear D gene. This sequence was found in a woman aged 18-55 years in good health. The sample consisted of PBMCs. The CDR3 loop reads CASSILRSYGYTF. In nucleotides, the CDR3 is TGTGCCAGTAGTATACTTAGGAGCTATGGCTACACCTTC.